This is a list of T cell receptor beta chains from one sample in a study of T cell responses to AZD1222 COVID-19 vaccine. Method: immunoSEQ multiplex PCR; TCRdb's copy keeps in-frame clones and lacks some. Of 90,000 to 120,000 clones listed, over 85% were seen once; the top ten hold roughly 3.2%. This material consisted of peripheral blood, taken on day 0 of MenACWY control vaccination. The origin of the receptors is an adult in good health. Each CDR3 is given with its conserved first and last residue. Fields, in order: CDR3 length, clone size, D gene, V gene, J gene, CDR3 protein, CDR3 DNA. The D gene is left open where the match is weak. Clone size, where shown, is once, few, many, or a class for clones that have expanded.

CDR3 length: 14
clone size: .
D gene: TRBD1
V gene: TRBV6-5
J gene: TRBJ2-1
CDR3 protein: CASSSPRQGDEQFF
CDR3 DNA: TGTGCCAGCAGTTCCCCCCGACAGGGGGATGAGCAGTTCTTC

CDR3 length: 11
clone size: few
D gene: TRBD1
V gene: TRBV19
J gene: TRBJ2-7
CDR3 protein: CASSAGGEQYF
CDR3 DNA: TGTGCCAGTAGTGCAGGGGGCGAGCAGTACTTC

CDR3 length: 14
clone size: .
D gene: TRBD2
V gene: TRBV5-1
J gene: TRBJ2-2
CDR3 protein: CASSKGTNPGELFF
CDR3 DNA: TGCGCCAGCAGCAAAGGGACTAATCCCGGGGAGCTGTTTTTT

CDR3 length: 15
clone size: .
D gene: .
V gene: TRBV6-5
J gene: TRBJ2-7
CDR3 protein: CASSYDRGSSYEQYF
CDR3 DNA: TGTGCCAGCAGTTACGACCGGGGTAGCTCCTACGAGCAGTACTTC

CDR3 length: 15
clone size: .
D gene: TRBD1
V gene: TRBV4-3
J gene: TRBJ2-7
CDR3 protein: CASSLTQGQGHEQYF
CDR3 DNA: TGCGCCAGCAGCCTCACCCAGGGACAGGGCCACGAGCAGTACTTC

CDR3 length: 15
clone size: .
D gene: .
V gene: TRBV27
J gene: TRBJ2-7
CDR3 protein: CASSSLGTLTGEQYF
CDR3 DNA: TGTGCCAGCAGTTCACTCGGGACTCTTACGGGGGAGCAGTACTTC

CDR3 length: 15
clone size: .
D gene: .
V gene: TRBV2
J gene: TRBJ1-2
CDR3 protein: CASSRFGGDNYGYTF
CDR3 DNA: TGTGCCAGCAGTAGGTTCGGTGGGGATAACTATGGCTACACCTTC

CDR3 length: 15
clone size: .
D gene: TRBD1
V gene: TRBV5-6
J gene: TRBJ1-5
CDR3 protein: CASSLAGQGHQPQHF
CDR3 DNA: TGTGCCAGCAGCTTGGCCGGACAGGGACACCAGCCCCAGCATTTT

CDR3 length: 14
clone size: .
D gene: .
V gene: TRBV6-5
J gene: TRBJ2-1
CDR3 protein: CASSTYGSYNEQFF
CDR3 DNA: TGTGCCAGCAGTACCTACGGCAGCTACAATGAGCAGTTCTTC

CDR3 length: 13
clone size: .
D gene: .
V gene: TRBV19
J gene: TRBJ2-5
CDR3 protein: CASSIDPEETQYF
CDR3 DNA: TGTGCCAGTAGTATAGATCCAGAAGAGACCCAGTACTTC

CDR3 length: 14
clone size: once
D gene: .
V gene: TRBV2
J gene: TRBJ1-5
CDR3 protein: CASSDLEGPQPQHF
CDR3 DNA: TGTGCCAGCAGTGATTTGGAGGGTCCTCAGCCCCAGCATTTT

CDR3 length: 14
clone size: .
D gene: TRBD1
V gene: TRBV27
J gene: TRBJ1-1
CDR3 protein: CASTPQTGGTEAFF
CDR3 DNA: TGTGCCAGCACCCCCCAGACAGGGGGCACTGAAGCTTTCTTT

CDR3 length: 15
clone size: .
D gene: TRBD1
V gene: TRBV6-5
J gene: TRBJ1-1
CDR3 protein: CASRDWGTANTEAFF
CDR3 DNA: TGTGCCAGCAGGGACTGGGGGACAGCGAACACTGAAGCTTTCTTT

CDR3 length: 13
clone size: .
D gene: .
V gene: TRBV7-2
J gene: TRBJ1-1
CDR3 protein: CASSFALNTEAFF
CDR3 DNA: TGTGCCAGCAGCTTTGCTTTGAACACTGAAGCTTTCTTT

CDR3 length: 16
clone size: .
D gene: .
V gene: TRBV24-1
J gene: TRBJ2-6
CDR3 protein: CATSPGANSGANVLTF
CDR3 DNA: TGTGCCACCAGTCCCGGGGCGAACTCTGGGGCCAACGTCCTGACTTTC

CDR3 length: 14
clone size: once
D gene: .
V gene: TRBV4-2
J gene: TRBJ2-1
CDR3 protein: CASSQVGTTNEQFF
CDR3 DNA: TGTGCCAGCAGCCAAGTCGGGACCACCAATGAGCAGTTCTTC

CDR3 length: 11
clone size: .
D gene: .
V gene: TRBV27
J gene: TRBJ2-1
CDR3 protein: CASSAYNEQFF
CDR3 DNA: TGTGCCAGCAGTGCATACAATGAGCAGTTCTTC

CDR3 length: 16
clone size: .
D gene: TRBD1
V gene: TRBV6-1
J gene: TRBJ1-1
CDR3 protein: CASSDGRDRGNTEAFF
CDR3 DNA: TGTGCCAGCAGTGACGGGCGGGACAGGGGGAACACTGAAGCTTTCTTT

CDR3 length: 12
clone size: once
D gene: .
V gene: TRBV5-1
J gene: TRBJ2-7
CDR3 protein: CASGEANYEQYF
CDR3 DNA: TGCGCCAGCGGGGAAGCAAACTACGAGCAGTACTTC

CDR3 length: 17
clone size: .
D gene: .
V gene: TRBV19
J gene: TRBJ2-3
CDR3 protein: CASSPGPEGGHTDTQYF
CDR3 DNA: TGTGCCAGTAGTCCGGGACCGGAGGGAGGCCACACAGATACGCAGTATTTT

CDR3 length: 14
clone size: .
D gene: .
V gene: TRBV11-1
J gene: TRBJ1-6
CDR3 protein: CASSWTVRGSPLHF
CDR3 DNA: TGTGCCAGCAGCTGGACAGTGAGGGGTTCACCCCTCCACTTT

CDR3 length: 14
clone size: .
D gene: .
V gene: TRBV7-9
J gene: TRBJ1-5
CDR3 protein: CASSLVGGNQPQHF
CDR3 DNA: TGTGCCAGCAGCTTAGTCGGGGGCAATCAGCCCCAGCATTTT

CDR3 length: 13
clone size: .
D gene: .
V gene: TRBV27
J gene: TRBJ1-2
CDR3 protein: CASSLSGNYGYTF
CDR3 DNA: TGTGCCAGCAGTTTATCAGGGAACTATGGCTACACCTTC

CDR3 length: 14
clone size: .
D gene: .
V gene: TRBV6-2/TRBV6-3
J gene: TRBJ2-6
CDR3 protein: CASSYSSGANVLTF
CDR3 DNA: TGTGCCAGCAGTTACAGCTCTGGGGCCAACGTCCTGACTTTC

CDR3 length: 13
clone size: .
D gene: .
V gene: TRBV2
J gene: TRBJ1-4
CDR3 protein: CASSFPIGEKLFF
CDR3 DNA: TGTGCCAGCAGCTTCCCAATAGGGGAAAAACTGTTTTTT

CDR3 length: 17
clone size: .
D gene: TRBD1
V gene: TRBV7-3
J gene: TRBJ2-3
CDR3 protein: CASSPGRLGQSTDTRYF
CDR3 DNA: TGTGCCAGCAGCCCTGGTAGGTTGGGACAGAGCACAGATACGCGGTATTTT

CDR3 length: 15
clone size: .
D gene: .
V gene: TRBV5-4
J gene: TRBJ1-2
CDR3 protein: CASSLALGQTYGYTF
CDR3 DNA: TGTGCCAGCAGCTTGGCCCTAGGACAGACCTATGGCTACACCTTC

CDR3 length: 15
clone size: .
D gene: .
V gene: TRBV4-3
J gene: TRBJ1-2
CDR3 protein: CASSQDRYSNYGYTF
CDR3 DNA: TGCGCCAGCAGCCAAGATCGTTACAGTAACTATGGCTACACCTTC

CDR3 length: 16
clone size: .
D gene: .
V gene: TRBV21-1
J gene: TRBJ2-2
CDR3 protein: CASPKRDRVRTGELFF
CDR3 DNA: TGTGCCAGCCCGAAACGGGACAGGGTCCGCACCGGGGAGCTGTTTTTT

CDR3 length: 14
clone size: .
D gene: .
V gene: TRBV5-4
J gene: TRBJ1-1
CDR3 protein: CASSLTDRNTEAFF
CDR3 DNA: TGTGCCAGCAGCCTAACCGACAGGAACACTGAAGCTTTCTTT

CDR3 length: 15
clone size: .
D gene: .
V gene: TRBV7-9
J gene: TRBJ2-7
CDR3 protein: CASSARTVPFYEQYF
CDR3 DNA: TGTGCCAGCAGCGCAAGGACAGTGCCCTTCTACGAGCAGTACTTC

CDR3 length: 14
clone size: .
D gene: .
V gene: TRBV5-6
J gene: TRBJ2-5
CDR3 protein: CASSLEGLKETQYF
CDR3 DNA: TGTGCCAGCAGCTTGGAGGGACTTAAAGAGACCCAGTACTTC

CDR3 length: 12
clone size: .
D gene: TRBD1
V gene: TRBV29-1
J gene: TRBJ1-2
CDR3 protein: CSVGSGGYGYTF
CDR3 DNA: TGCAGCGTTGGATCAGGGGGCTATGGCTACACCTTC

CDR3 length: 15
clone size: .
D gene: .
V gene: TRBV7-9
J gene: TRBJ1-1
CDR3 protein: CASSLAGRLNTEAFF
CDR3 DNA: TGTGCCAGCAGCTTAGCGGGGCGGCTGAACACTGAAGCTTTCTTT

CDR3 length: 15
clone size: .
D gene: .
V gene: TRBV27
J gene: TRBJ1-1
CDR3 protein: CASSRHVAGHPEAFF
CDR3 DNA: TGTGCCAGCAGCCGACACGTGGCGGGGCATCCTGAAGCTTTCTTT

CDR3 length: 13
clone size: .
D gene: .
V gene: TRBV30
J gene: TRBJ1-6
CDR3 protein: CAWRGGPKAPLHF
CDR3 DNA: TGTGCCTGGAGGGGAGGCCCGAAGGCACCCCTCCACTTT

CDR3 length: 12
clone size: .
D gene: .
V gene: TRBV29-1
J gene: TRBJ2-7
CDR3 protein: CSVDQGVDEQYF
CDR3 DNA: TGCAGCGTTGACCAGGGTGTGGACGAGCAGTACTTC

CDR3 length: 15
clone size: .
D gene: TRBD1
V gene: TRBV6-5
J gene: TRBJ1-3
CDR3 protein: CASSYGTDSGNTIYF
CDR3 DNA: TGTGCCAGCAGTTACGGGACAGACTCTGGAAACACCATATATTTT

CDR3 length: 12
clone size: .
D gene: .
V gene: TRBV24-1
J gene: TRBJ1-2
CDR3 protein: CATSERGYGYTF
CDR3 DNA: TGTGCCACCAGTGAGCGGGGCTATGGCTACACCTTC

CDR3 length: 14
clone size: .
D gene: .
V gene: TRBV19
J gene: TRBJ1-3
CDR3 protein: CASSIGTYGNTIYF
CDR3 DNA: TGTGCCAGTAGTATCGGTACATACGGAAACACCATATATTTT

CDR3 length: 18
clone size: .
D gene: TRBD1
V gene: TRBV11-2
J gene: TRBJ1-6
CDR3 protein: CASSGTGTVAEVDSPLHF
CDR3 DNA: TGTGCCAGCAGCGGGACCGGGACAGTCGCAGAAGTGGATTCACCCCTCCACTTT

CDR3 length: 15
clone size: .
D gene: .
V gene: TRBV4-1
J gene: TRBJ2-7
CDR3 protein: CASSRTGTQVYEQYF
CDR3 DNA: TGCGCCAGCAGCCGTACCGGGACTCAGGTCTACGAGCAGTACTTC

CDR3 length: 11
clone size: .
D gene: .
V gene: TRBV18
J gene: TRBJ2-7
CDR3 protein: CASSYRDEQYF
CDR3 DNA: TGTGCCAGCTCGTACCGGGACGAGCAGTACTTC

CDR3 length: 14
clone size: .
D gene: .
V gene: TRBV30
J gene: TRBJ1-5
CDR3 protein: CAWSRGSGNQPQHF
CDR3 DNA: TGTGCCTGGAGTAGAGGGAGCGGCAATCAGCCCCAGCATTTT

CDR3 length: 17
clone size: .
D gene: .
V gene: TRBV5-1
J gene: TRBJ2-2
CDR3 protein: CASSPRSESPNTGELFF
CDR3 DNA: TGCGCCAGCAGCCCCAGGTCAGAAAGTCCAAACACCGGGGAGCTGTTTTTT

CDR3 length: 14
clone size: .
D gene: .
V gene: TRBV9
J gene: TRBJ1-2
CDR3 protein: CASSVDGFLYGYTF
CDR3 DNA: TGTGCCAGCAGCGTAGATGGGTTTCTCTATGGCTACACCTTC

CDR3 length: 15
clone size: .
D gene: TRBD2
V gene: TRBV27
J gene: TRBJ2-3
CDR3 protein: CASSLLAGSTDTQYF
CDR3 DNA: TGTGCCAGCAGTTTGCTAGCGGGGAGCACAGATACGCAGTATTTT

CDR3 length: 14
clone size: .
D gene: .
V gene: TRBV3-1/TRBV3-2
J gene: TRBJ2-5
CDR3 protein: CASSQDVLVQTQYF
CDR3 DNA: TGTGCCAGCAGCCAAGATGTGCTAGTACAGACCCAGTACTTC

CDR3 length: 14
clone size: once
D gene: TRBD1
V gene: TRBV28
J gene: TRBJ1-5
CDR3 protein: CASSQTGWEQPQHF
CDR3 DNA: TGTGCCAGCAGTCAGACAGGGTGGGAACAGCCCCAGCATTTT

CDR3 length: 14
clone size: .
D gene: TRBD1
V gene: TRBV19
J gene: TRBJ1-2
CDR3 protein: CASSIKGTVDGYTF
CDR3 DNA: TGTGCCAGTAGTATTAAAGGGACAGTCGATGGCTACACCTTC

CDR3 length: 12
clone size: once
D gene: TRBD1
V gene: TRBV24-1
J gene: TRBJ1-2
CDR3 protein: CATSDQDRAYTF
CDR3 DNA: TGTGCCACCAGTGACCAGGACAGGGCCTACACCTTC